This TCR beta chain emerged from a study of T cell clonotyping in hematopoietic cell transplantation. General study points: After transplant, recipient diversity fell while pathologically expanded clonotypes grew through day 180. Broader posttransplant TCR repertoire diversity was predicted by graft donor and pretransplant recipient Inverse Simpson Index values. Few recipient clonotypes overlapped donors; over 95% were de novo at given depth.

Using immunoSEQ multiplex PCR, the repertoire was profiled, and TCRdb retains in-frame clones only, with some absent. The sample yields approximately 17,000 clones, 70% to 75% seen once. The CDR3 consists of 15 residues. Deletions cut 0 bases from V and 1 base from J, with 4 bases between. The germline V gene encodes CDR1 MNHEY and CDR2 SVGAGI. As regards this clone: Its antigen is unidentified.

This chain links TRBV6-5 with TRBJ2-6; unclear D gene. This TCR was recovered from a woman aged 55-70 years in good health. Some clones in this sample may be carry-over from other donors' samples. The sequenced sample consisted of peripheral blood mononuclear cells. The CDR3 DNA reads TGTGCCAGCAGTTACTCGTGGTCTGGGGCCAACGTCCTGACTTTC. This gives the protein CASSYSWSGANVLTF.